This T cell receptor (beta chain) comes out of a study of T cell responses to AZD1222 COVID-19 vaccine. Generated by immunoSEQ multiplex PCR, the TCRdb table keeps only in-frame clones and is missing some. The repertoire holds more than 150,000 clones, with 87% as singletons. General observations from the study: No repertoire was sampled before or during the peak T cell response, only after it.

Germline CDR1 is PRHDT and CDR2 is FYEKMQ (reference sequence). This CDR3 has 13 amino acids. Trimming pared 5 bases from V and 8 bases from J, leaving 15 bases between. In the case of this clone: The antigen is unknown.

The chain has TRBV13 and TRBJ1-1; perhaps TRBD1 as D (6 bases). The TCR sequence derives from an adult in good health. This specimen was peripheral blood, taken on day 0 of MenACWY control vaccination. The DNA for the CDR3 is TGTGCCAGCAGCCAAGGGGGAGGGAGGGAAGCTTTCTTT. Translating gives CASSQGGGREAFF.